Below, 26 T cell receptor beta chains from the same sample are listed, as sequenced in a study of T cell responses to AZD1222 COVID-19 vaccine. Measured with immunoSEQ multiplex PCR; TCRdb has only the in-frame clones, and not every one. The table lists 130,000 or so clones, around 90% of them singletons, with over 5% in the top ten. Here the sequenced sample was peripheral blood, taken 28 days after the second AZD1222 dose. The receptors here all came from an adult who received the AZD1222 COVID-19 vaccine.

This chain joins TRBV7-8 and TRBJ2-5, with unresolved D. The V end was cut by 3 bases, the J end by 1 base, with 0 bases between. The germline gives CDR1 SGHVS, CDR2 FQNEAQ. The CDR3 sequence is 11 residues long. In DNA form, the CDR3 reads TGTGCCAGCAGCTTCCAAGAGACCCAGTACTTC. Translating gives CASSFQETQYF.

The chain recombines TRBV6-6 with TRBJ1-2; 7 positions match TRBD1. With 5 bases clipped from V and 4 bases from J, the junction kept 16 bases outside the gene matches. From germline, CDR1 is MNHNY and CDR2 SVGAGI (reference sequence). There are 17 residues in the CDR3. The CDR3 reads CASSRDLTGVTAYGYTF. DNA of the CDR3: TGTGCCAGCAGTCGAGACCTAACAGGGGTCACAGCCTATGGCTACACCTTC.

Regarding this clone: Different DNA sequences within this sample yield the same CDR3. This chain links TRBV5-1 with TRBJ1-5, with D unresolved. V was shortened by 0 bases and J by 2 bases, with 3 bases between the two germline ends. CDR3 size: 13 residues. The germline CDR1 and CDR2 sequences are SGHRS and YFSETQ. As DNA, the CDR3 is TGCGCCAGCAGCTTGGCGGGCAATCAGCCCCAGCATTTT. This translates into CASSLAGNQPQHF.

V gene TRBV18 combines with J gene TRBJ2-3; maybe TRBD1 (7 bases). CDR1 is KGHSH, CDR2 LQKENI, per germline. The CDR3 length is 16 residues. V was cut by 6 bases and J by 0 bases, with 16 bases left in between. CDR3 sequence reads: CASSPPGGQSTDTQYF. The DNA of the CDR3 is TGTGCCAGCTCCCCGCCCGGGGGACAGAGCACAGATACGCAGTATTTT.

The gene calls are TRBV5-4 and TRBJ1-1; D gene ambiguous. Trimming took 0 bases from V and 7 from J, leaving 4 bases between them. The CDR3 has 11 residues. Per the germline V gene, CDR1 is SGHNT and CDR2 is YYREEE (reference sequence). The CDR3 is CASSLGLEAFF. The CDR3 DNA is TGTGCCAGCAGCTTGGGCCTTGAAGCTTTCTTT.

The chain is built from TRBV5-8 and TRBJ1-1; D is unclear. Per germline, CDR1 SGHTS and CDR2 YDEGEE. Trimming took off 0 bases at V and 0 bases at J, with 6 bases between the two ends. The CDR3 runs 14 residues. This chain's CDR3 is CASSLGTVNTEAFF. The CDR3 DNA follows: TGTGCCAGCAGCTTGGGGACGGTGAACACTGAAGCTTTCTTT.

This clone was counted a few times. V usage is TRBV19 and J usage is TRBJ1-5, with 8 bases that match TRBD1. V lost 8 bases, J lost 6 bases, and 9 bases stayed unmatched. This CDR3 region has 14 residues. The germline gives CDR1 LNHDA, CDR2 SQIVND (reference sequence). The CDR3 DNA is TGTGCCAGTCACGATGCAGGGGGCATTCAGCCCCAGCATTTT. Translation: CASHDAGGIQPQHF.

The rearrangement joins TRBV27 to TRBJ2-7; D gene unclear. This CDR3 is built from 14 residues. Trimming took 7 bases from V and 3 from J, leaving 16 bases between them. The germline V gene encodes CDR1 MNHEY and CDR2 SMNVEV (reference sequence). The CDR3: CASTIDPTIYEQYF. CDR3 sequence (DNA): TGTGCCAGCACCATTGACCCTACGATCTACGAGCAGTACTTC.

The chain recombines TRBV7-9 with TRBJ1-1; tentative D call: TRBD1 (5 bases). Germline CDR1 and CDR2: SEHNR and FQNEAQ (reference sequence). V dropped 5 bases and J dropped 10 bases, with 17 bases sitting between them. CDR3 size: 13 residues. CDR3 in amino acids: CASSPGGPLGAFF. CDR3 DNA sequence: TGTGCCAGCAGCCCCGGGGGACCTCTGGGAGCTTTCTTT.

The V call is TRBV28, the J call TRBJ2-7; perhaps TRBD2 as D (5 bases). V lost 6 bases and J lost 3, with 24 bases in between. The germline V gene has CDR1 MDHEN and CDR2 SYDVKM. The CDR3 loop spans 17 amino acids. This chain's CDR3 is CASRPGSVRSESYEQYF. CDR3 coding DNA: TGTGCCAGCAGACCCGGTAGCGTGAGGAGTGAAAGCTACGAGCAGTACTTC. The full variable domain, with the rest looked up from reference TRBV28 and TRBJ2-7, is DVKVTQSSRYLVKRTGEKVFLECVQDMDHENMFWYRQDPGLGLRLIYFSYDVKMKEKGDIPEGYSVSREKKERFSLILESASTNQTSMYLCASRPGSVRSESYEQYFGPGTRLTVT.

This chain links TRBV3-1 (or the pseudogene TRBV3-2) with TRBJ2-7; D remains ambiguous. The germline V gene has CDR1 LGHDT and CDR2 YNNKEL (reference sequence). The CDR3 extends over 14 amino acids. Trimming took off 3 bases at V and 1 base at J, with 10 bases between the two ends. The CDR3 sequence is CASSQNTISYEQYF. Written as DNA, the CDR3 is TGTGCCAGCAGCCAGAACACTATTTCCTACGAGCAGTACTTC.

The chain links TRBV12-3 or TRBV12-4 to TRBJ1-1; unclear D gene. This CDR3 contains 13 residues. The V and J ends lost 7 bases and 11 bases respectively, with 20 bases between them. CDR3 DNA sequence: TGTGCCAGCACCCTCCAAGAGGGCCTCGCCGCTTTCTTT. Protein: CASTLQEGLAAFF.

The chain uses TRBV15 and TRBJ2-5, with TRBD2 identical over 7 bases. Germline assignment: CDR1 LNHNV and CDR2 YYDKDF (reference sequence). The CDR3 has 14 residues. V lost 9 bases and J lost 6; bases outside the gene matches: 13. In DNA form, the CDR3 reads TGTGCCACTTCCTGGGGGGGAGTTCGCAAGACCCAGTACTTC. It codes for CATSWGGVRKTQYF.

The rearrangement joins TRBV19 to TRBJ1-5; 7 nucleotides match TRBD1. CDR1 LNHDA and CDR2 SQIVND come from the germline V gene (reference sequence). This CDR3 is built from 14 residues. V trimming: 5 bases; J trimming: 4 bases; junction bases outside the gene matches: 5. CDR3 DNA: TGTGCCAGTAGTTGGGACAGTCGGAATCAGCCCCAGCATTTT. Amino acids: CASSWDSRNQPQHF.

The J gene is TRBJ1-6, the V gene TRBV7-9, with D perhaps TRBD1 (5 bases). The V gene's germline CDR1 is SEHNR and CDR2 FQNEAQ (reference sequence). V was pared by 7 bases and J by 8 bases, with 18 bases between. CDR3 size: 15 residues. Here the CDR3 reads CASITWGGNDSPLHF. CDR3 in DNA: TGTGCCAGCATCACGTGGGGGGGAAATGATTCACCCCTCCACTTT.

The rearrangement links TRBV19 to TRBJ2-2, with 7 bases fitting TRBD1. CDR3 length: 15 amino acids. Germline V gene lookup returns CDR1 LNHDA and CDR2 SQIVND (reference sequence). Trimming at V came to 6 bases and at J to 0 bases, leaving 4 bases not matched to a gene. This CDR3 is CASRGTAANTGELFF. DNA for the CDR3: TGTGCCAGTAGAGGGACAGCCGCGAACACCGGGGAGCTGTTTTTT.

The chain uses TRBV11-3 and TRBJ1-1; possibly TRBD1 for D (6 bases). This CDR3 contains 11 residues. V was cut by 3 bases and J by 11 bases, with 10 bases left in between. The germline gives CDR1 SGHNT, CDR2 YENEEA. The CDR3, as DNA: TGTGCCAGCAGCTTGGGGACACTGGCTTTCTTT. It specifies CASSLGTLAFF.

About this clone itself: Other DNA sequences in this sample translate to the same CDR3. This chain joins TRBV19 and TRBJ1-5, with TRBD1 as a possible D gene (5 bases). Trimming took 1 base from V and 6 from J, leaving 13 bases between them. CDR3 length: 15 residues. CDR1 is LNHDA and CDR2 is SQIVND in the germline V gene (reference sequence). CDR3 loop: CASSIGWGNGQPQHF. The CDR3 nucleotides read TGTGCCAGTAGTATAGGGTGGGGGAATGGTCAGCCCCAGCATTTT.

The J gene is TRBJ2-7, the V gene TRBV20-1; D uncertain. V lost 3 bases and J lost 2, with 8 bases in between. The CDR3 runs 12 residues. Germline CDR1 DFQATT, CDR2 SNEGSKA (reference sequence). The CDR3 DNA is TGCAGTGCTAGTAGAGCCCCCTACGAGCAGTACTTC. This codes for CSASRAPYEQYF.

The rearrangement uses TRBV19 and TRBJ1-3; 8 nucleotides line up with TRBD1. J lost 3 bases, V lost 7 bases, and 8 bases had no gene match. Germline V gives CDR1 LNHDA, CDR2 SQIVND (reference sequence). The CDR3 length is 15 residues. The CDR3 bases are TGTGCCAGTACCCCGGACAGGGAGTTTGGAAACACCATATATTTT. Protein sequence: CASTPDREFGNTIYF.

This clone showed up just a few times. V gene TRBV4-1 combines with J gene TRBJ1-2, with D hard to call. Germline-derived CDR1 and CDR2 are MGHRA and YSYEKL. V dropped 0 bases and J dropped 6 bases, with 17 bases sitting between them. This CDR3 has 16 residues. CDR3 in amino acids: CASSQDYNWAGNGYTF. The CDR3 nucleotides read TGCGCCAGCAGCCAAGATTATAATTGGGCGGGGAATGGCTACACCTTC.

The chain joins TRBV7-2 to TRBJ1-5; D call uncertain. Trimming cost V 3 bases and J 9 bases, with 9 bases left between them. Germline CDR1 SGHTA, CDR2 FQGNSA. This CDR3 comprises 12 residues. This CDR3 is CASSFSGPPQHF. The CDR3 nucleotides read TGTGCCAGCAGCTTTAGCGGTCCGCCCCAGCATTTT.

The chain carries TRBV7-9 and TRBJ2-1; 7 nucleotides agree with TRBD2. Germline CDR1 is SEHNR and CDR2 is FQNEAQ (reference sequence). This CDR3 has 16 amino acids. V shed 1 base, J shed 3 bases, and the junction held 6 bases outside the gene matches. As DNA, the CDR3 is TGTGCCAGCAGCTTAGTAGCTCTAGCGGACTACAATGAGCAGTTCTTC. It codes for CASSLVALADYNEQFF.

CDR3 sequence: CASSQQVGGALAQYF. DNA for the CDR3: TGTGCCAGCAGCCAACAAGTGGGCGGGGCCCTGGCCCAGTACTTC. The chain joins TRBV4-2 to TRBJ2-5, with TRBD2 as a possible D gene (6 bases). The V gene's germline CDR1 is LGHNA and CDR2 YNFKEQ. The CDR3 totals 15 residues. Trimming cost V 2 bases and J 9 bases, with 19 bases left between them.

The CDR3 is CATPGTDPYEQYF. CDR3 nucleotide sequence: TGTGCCACCCCCGGGACAGACCCCTACGAGCAGTACTTC. The chain combines TRBV11-2 with TRBJ2-7; 7 bases fit TRBD1. The V and J ends lost 10 bases and 2 bases, in that order; junction bases with no gene match: 8. Germline CDR1 SGHAT, CDR2 FQNNGV. The CDR3 runs to 13 residues. Full variable domain (outside the CDR3, taken from reference TRBV11-2 and TRBJ2-7): EAGVAQSPRYKIIEKRQSVAFWCNPISGHATLYWYQQILGQGPKLLIQFQNNGVVDDSQLPKDRFSAERLKGVDSTLKIQPAKLEDSAVYLCATPGTDPYEQYFGPGTRLTVT.

This clone was seen just once. The genes are TRBV6-5 and TRBJ2-1; 7 positions match TRBD2. J was trimmed by 6 bases and V by 6 bases; bases with no gene match: 8. This CDR3 spans 14 amino acids. Germline V CDR1 and CDR2: MNHEY, SVGAGI. For the CDR3, the DNA is TGTGCCAGCAGCCGCCCCCCGGGGGGCAATGAGCAGTTCTTC. Translating gives CASSRPPGGNEQFF.